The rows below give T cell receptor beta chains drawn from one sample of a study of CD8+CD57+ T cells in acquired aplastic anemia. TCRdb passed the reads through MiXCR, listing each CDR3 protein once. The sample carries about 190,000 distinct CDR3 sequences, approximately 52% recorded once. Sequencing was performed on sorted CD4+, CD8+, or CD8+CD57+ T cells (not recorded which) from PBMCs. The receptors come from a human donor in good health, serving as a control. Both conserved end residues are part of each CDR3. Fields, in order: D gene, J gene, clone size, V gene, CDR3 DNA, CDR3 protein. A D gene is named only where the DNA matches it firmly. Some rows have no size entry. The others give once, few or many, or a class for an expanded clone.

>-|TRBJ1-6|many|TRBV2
TGTGCCCTTTTGCGAGACAGTCGTTCTTACGCTTCACCCCTCCACTTT
CALLRDSRSYASPLHF
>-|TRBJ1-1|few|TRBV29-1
TGCAGCGGCAACCTCCGGAACACTGAAGCTTTCTTT
CSGNLRNTEAFF
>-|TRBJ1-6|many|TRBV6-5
TGTGCCAGCAGTTTTGACTCGATCGGGGCGGCCCTCCACTTT
CASSFDSIGAALHF
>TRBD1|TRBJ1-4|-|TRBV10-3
TGTGCCAGCAGTCACCGACAGGGCCGGGAGGAACTGTTTTTT
CASSHRQGREELFF
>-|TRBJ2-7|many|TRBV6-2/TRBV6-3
TGTGCCACTAAACGGGGATACGACGAGCAGTACTTC
CATKRGYDEQYF
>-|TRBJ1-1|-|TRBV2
TGTGCCAGCAGTAGTAATGAAGCTTTCTTT
CASSSNEAFF
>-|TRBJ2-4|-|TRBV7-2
TGTGCCAGCAGCGCCCGACTAGGGACGGGGGACATTCAGTACTTC
CASSARLGTGDIQYF
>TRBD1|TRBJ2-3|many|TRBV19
TGTGCCAGTTGCCAGGGGGCGTCAGATACGCAGTATTTT
CASCQGASDTQYF
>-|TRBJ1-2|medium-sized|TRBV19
TGTGCCAGTAGTGTGGCCACAGGGAGTTCTGGCTACACCTTC
CASSVATGSSGYTF
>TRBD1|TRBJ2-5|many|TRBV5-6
TGTGCCAGCAGCCGCGTCGGACAGGTAGAAGAGACCCAGTACTTC
CASSRVGQVEETQYF
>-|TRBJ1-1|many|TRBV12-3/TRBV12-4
TGTGCCAGCAGTTTAGCAGGGGCTGAAGCTTTCTTT
CASSLAGAEAFF
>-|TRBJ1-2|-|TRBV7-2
TGTGCCAGCGGCAAGAACATTGATGGCTACACCTTC
CASGKNIDGYTF
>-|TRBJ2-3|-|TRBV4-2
TGTGCCAGCAGCCAGGGGGCCAGGGGCCAAAACACAGATACGCAGTATTTT
CASSQGARGQNTDTQYF
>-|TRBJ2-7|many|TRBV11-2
TGTGCCAGCAGCTTAGACGTCCACGGCTACGAGCAGTACTTC
CASSLDVHGYEQYF
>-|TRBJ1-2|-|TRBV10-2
TGCGCCACACGTTCCTCTATTTCCCCTCGTTTTGGCTACACCTTC
CATRSSISPRFGYTF
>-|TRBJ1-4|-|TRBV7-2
TGTGCCAGCAGCTTAGACAGAGAAAAACTGTTTTTT
CASSLDREKLFF
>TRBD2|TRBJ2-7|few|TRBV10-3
TGTGCCATCAGTGCGGGACTAGCGGGGGGTTACGAGCAGTACTTC
CAISAGLAGGYEQYF
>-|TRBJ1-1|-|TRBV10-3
TGTGCCATCAGTGAGGCAGGGGAGGCAACTAATGAAGCTTTCTTT
CAISEAGEATNEAFF
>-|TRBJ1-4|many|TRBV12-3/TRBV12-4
TGTGCCAGCAGTTTGGGGGCAGGGAATGAAAAACTGTTTTTT
CASSLGAGNEKLFF
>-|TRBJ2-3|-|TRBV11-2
TGTGCCAGCAGCTCCAAGCAGGTCGCTAGCACAGATACGCAGTATTTT
CASSSKQVASTDTQYF
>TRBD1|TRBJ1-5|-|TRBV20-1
TGCAGTGCACAAAGGGGACAGGGAAGGCAGCCCCAGCATTTT
CSAQRGQGRQPQHF
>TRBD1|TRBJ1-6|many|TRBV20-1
TGCAGTGCTAGGGATAACAGGGGTTCAGCTAATTCACCCCTCCACTTT
CSARDNRGSANSPLHF
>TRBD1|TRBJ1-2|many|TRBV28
TGTGCCAGCAGCCGGACAGGGATGAATGGCTACACCTTC
CASSRTGMNGYTF
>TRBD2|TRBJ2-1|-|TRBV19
TGTGCCAGTAGTATCCTGTCTAGCGGGGGAAGTAATGAGCAGTTCTTC
CASSILSSGGSNEQFF
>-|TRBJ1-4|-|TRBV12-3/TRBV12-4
TGTGCCAGCAGTTTAGCGCGAGGGAGCGGTGAAAAACTGTTTTTT
CASSLARGSGEKLFF
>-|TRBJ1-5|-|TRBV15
TGTGCCACCAGCAAAGAATACAGCCTCCTCTCGGGCAATCAGCCCCAGCATTTT
CATSKEYSLLSGNQPQHF
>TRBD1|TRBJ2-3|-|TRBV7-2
TGTGCCAGCAGCCCAGGACAGGGAGCGAATACGCAGTATTTT
CASSPGQGANTQYF
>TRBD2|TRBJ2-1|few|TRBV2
TGTGCCAGCAGGACGGGGAGGGACGGCTACAATGAGCAGTTCTTC
CASRTGRDGYNEQFF
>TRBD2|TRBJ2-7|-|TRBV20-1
TGCAGTGCTAGGGACGGGAGGGCCGGGGACGAGCAGTACTTC
CSARDGRAGDEQYF
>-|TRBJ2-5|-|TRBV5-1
TGCGCCAGCAGCTTCCCAGAGGCCCAGTACTTC
CASSFPEAQYF
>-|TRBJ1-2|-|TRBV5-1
TGTGCCAGCAACTCGGGGAACTATGGCTACACCTTC
CASNSGNYGYTF
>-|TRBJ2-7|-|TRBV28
TGTGCCAGCAGGGGGGTCACATACTACGAGCAGTACTTC
CASRGVTYYEQYF
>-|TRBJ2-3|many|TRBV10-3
TGTGCCATCAGTGAGGGGGGAACAGGGTCCACAGATACGCAGTATTTT
CAISEGGTGSTDTQYF
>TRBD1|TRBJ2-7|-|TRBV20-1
TGCAGTGCGGACGGGACAGGGGGCTACGAGCAGTACTTC
CSADGTGGYEQYF
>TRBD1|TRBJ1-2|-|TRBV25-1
TGTGCCAGCAGTGTGGGACAGGGGGCACTGAATGGCTACACCTTC
CASSVGQGALNGYTF
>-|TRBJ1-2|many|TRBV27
TGTGCCAGCAGTTCCGGGGGACGATATGGCTACACCTTC
CASSSGGRYGYTF
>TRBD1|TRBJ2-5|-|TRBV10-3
TGTGCCATCAGCCCACAGGGGGCGCGTGAGACCCAGTACTTC
CAISPQGARETQYF
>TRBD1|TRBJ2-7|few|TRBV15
TGTGCCACCAGCAGAGATGTGGGACAGGGTTACGAGCAGTACTTC
CATSRDVGQGYEQYF
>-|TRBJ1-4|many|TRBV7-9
TGTGCCAGCAGCTTAGGAGATGGGCGAACTAATGAAAAACTGTTTTTT
CASSLGDGRTNEKLFF
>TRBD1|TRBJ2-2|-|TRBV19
TGTGCCAGTAGTATTGACAGGGGCGCCGGGGAGCTGTTTTTT
CASSIDRGAGELFF
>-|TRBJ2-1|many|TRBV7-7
TGTGCTAGCAGCTTAGGGGGGAAGGGTTCCAATGAGCAGTTCTTC
CASSLGGKGSNEQFF
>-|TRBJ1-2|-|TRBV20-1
TGCAGTGCGCTACCCCTCAGGGAATTAGCTGGCTACACCTTC
CSALPLRELAGYTF
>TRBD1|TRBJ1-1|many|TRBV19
TGTGCCAGTACCCCGGGACAGGGCCCCCTACTACTTCCTTACACTGAAGCTTTCTTT
CASTPGQGPLLLPYTEAFF
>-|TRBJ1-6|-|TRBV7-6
TGTGCCAGCAGCCCTGGTGAGACAGATTATAATTCACCCCTCCACTTT
CASSPGETDYNSPLHF
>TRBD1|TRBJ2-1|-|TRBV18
TGTGCCAGCTCACCGCAAACCGGGACAGTGCAAGATGAGCAGTTCTTC
CASSPQTGTVQDEQFF
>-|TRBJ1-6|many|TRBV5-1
TGCGCCAGCAGCTTAGAATGGTTTGAAGCGACCCGGGCCGTTAATTCACCCCTCCACTTT
CASSLEWFEATRAVNSPLHF
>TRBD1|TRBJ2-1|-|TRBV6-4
TGTGCCAGCAGTGAAGTAGGACAGGGGTCCAATGAGCAGTTCTTC
CASSEVGQGSNEQFF
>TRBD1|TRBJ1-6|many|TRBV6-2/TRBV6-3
TGTGCCAGCAGCTACGGACAGGGTGATTCACCCCTCCACTTT
CASSYGQGDSPLHF